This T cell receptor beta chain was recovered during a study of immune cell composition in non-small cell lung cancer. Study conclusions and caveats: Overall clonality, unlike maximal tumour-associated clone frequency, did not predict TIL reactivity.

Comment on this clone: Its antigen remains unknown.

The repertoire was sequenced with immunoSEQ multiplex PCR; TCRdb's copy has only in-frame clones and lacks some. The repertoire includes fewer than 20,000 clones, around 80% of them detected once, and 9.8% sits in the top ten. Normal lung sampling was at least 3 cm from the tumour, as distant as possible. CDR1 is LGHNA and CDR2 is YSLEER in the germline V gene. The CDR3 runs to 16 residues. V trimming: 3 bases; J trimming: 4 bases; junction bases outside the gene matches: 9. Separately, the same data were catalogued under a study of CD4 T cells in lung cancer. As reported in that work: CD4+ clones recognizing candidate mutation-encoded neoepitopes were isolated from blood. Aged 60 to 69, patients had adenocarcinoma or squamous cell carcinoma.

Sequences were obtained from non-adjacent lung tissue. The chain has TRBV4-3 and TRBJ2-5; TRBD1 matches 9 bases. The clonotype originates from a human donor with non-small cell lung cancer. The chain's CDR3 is CASSQATGTGSETQYF. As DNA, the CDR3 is TGCGCCAGCAGCCAGGCAACCGGGACAGGGTCAGAGACCCAGTACTTC.